What follows is one T cell receptor (beta chain) and its context. Its antigen specificity is not known. No base quality information exists; no much larger clone differs at one position. This sample was included in a study of read filtering for tumor transcriptome and immune sequencing (dated by TCRdb to 2020 to 2021). Background for the entire study: The cohort was composed of about 18 male and roughly 13 female patients, with a mean age of about 68 years and an age range of about 47 to 85. By revised international staging, roughly 8 patients were R-ISS I, some 17 were R-ISS II and roughly seven were R-ISS III. Whole-transcriptome libraries were prepared with the TruSeq RNA Access Library Prep Kit after DNase treatment. TCR-region mapped reads per sample ranged from about 3.5 to 10.27 million with IR-seq versus only about 75 to 1,400 with RNA-seq. Using the same bone marrow samples, the study compared TCR repertoires obtained by targeted immune repertoire sequencing with those obtained by bulk whole-transcriptome sequencing. As a main aim, a read-filtering strategy for immune repertoire data was addressed, with the specific question being whether clonotypes supported by a single read should be removed.

The Immunoverse kit was used to build TCR libraries from about 400 ng RNA, with molecular barcoded adaptors covering alpha/delta and beta/gamma chains. The same RNA used for transcriptome sequencing was used for TCR library preparation. Sequencing of TCR libraries was carried out on an Illumina HiSeq 4000 with 2 x 150 cycles. The study's processing was this. Using MiXCR, which included quality filtering and error correction, TCR reads were aligned to human V, D, J and C references and then assembled into CDR3 clonotypes. Clonotype counts and gene usage diversity were analyzed with the tcR package in R. Raw mapping reads were checked after the RNA-seq reads had been mapped by STAR aligner version 2.5.3a onto the human GRCh37 genome. To test how sequencing depth affects detected clonotypes, IR-seq fastq files were randomly downsampled with Seqtk 1.3. TCRdb ran its own pipeline on the public reads, namely fastp trimming at Q25 and MiXCR clone calling, and kept in-frame beta chains. CDR3 protein sequences are deduplicated, and each keeps its most common genes and DNA. In this record, the V and J calls reflect TCRdb's handling and not the investigators' own analysis. This sample lists under 150,000 distinct CDR3 sequences; approximately 13% were detected once. The ten largest clones take up roughly 7.6% of the sample.

Each patient had bone marrow sampled at the time of active disease. Ficoll-Hypaque density gradient centrifugation was used to isolate bone marrow mononuclear cells. Myeloma plasma cells were removed and CD138-negative cells were obtained by negative selection following labeling with CD138 magnetic microbeads on a MACS separator. Purity of the isolated cells was checked by flow cytometry on an Attune NxT using CD138 antibodies. TRIzol reagent was used to extract total RNA, which was then quantified with a NanoDrop spectrophotometer. Paired RNA-seq and IR-seq were performed on each patient's CD138-negative bone marrow sample. The germline V gene yields SQVTM for CDR1 and ANQGSEA for CDR2. The CDR3 runs 16 residues from the cysteine to the phenylalanine. The CDR3 DNA has 48 bases and is translated from base 1. Trimmed from V: 0 bases; trimmed from J: 6 bases; junction bases lacking a gene match: 10.

Broader findings and caveats from the paper: The sorted CD138-negative fraction was composed of a mixed bone marrow immune population rather than of purified T cells. IR-seq captured clonotypes at much higher depth and more reliably than RNA-seq, and smaller IR-seq throughput sufficed to identify most shared clonotypes. In IR-seq, single-read clonotypes were roughly 84% of clonotypes but approximately 4% of total reads; in RNA-seq they were roughly 72% of clonotypes and more than 40% of reads. The correlation between IR-seq and RNA-seq shared clonotype proportions was increased by removal of single-read clonotypes.

The rearranged segments are TRBV29-1 and TRBJ2-2, with 7 bases in between that match TRBD2. This sequence was found in a donor over 35 with multiple myeloma. Specimen: a population of CD138-negative cells sorted from bone marrow. What this sample's cell subset or site label stands for: bone marrow mononuclear cells depleted of CD138+ plasma/myeloma cells by negative magnetic selection. The nucleotides read TGCAGCGTTGAAGAGTACTCGGGAGGAAACGCCGGGGAGCTGTTTTTT. It is translated as CSVEEYSGGNAGELFF.